One sample yielded the 9 T cell receptor beta chains listed below, sequenced in a study of OX40 agonist ivuxolimab in advanced cancers. Assay: immunoSEQ multiplex PCR; the TCRdb copy retains only in-frame clones and omits some. This table has tens of thousands of clones, roughly 83% appearing once. The sequences come from CD4+ or CD8+ T cells sorted from blood, collected in a trial of the OX40 agonist ivuxolimab. These receptors all stem from an adult with an advanced solid tumor such as melanoma, head and neck, liver or kidney cancer.

The V gene is TRBV5-1, the J gene TRBJ1-1, with 11 bases aligning to TRBD1. CDR3 size: 17 residues. The V gene end was trimmed by 4 bases and the J gene end by 3 bases; junction bases not matched to a gene: 11. Germline loops: CDR1 SGHRS, CDR2 YFSETQ. The CDR3, as DNA: TGCGCCAGCAGCAGGGGACAGGGGGTGGTTATGGACACTGAAGCTTTCTTT. This sequence encodes CASSRGQGVVMDTEAFF.

CDR3 nucleotides: TGTGCCAGCAGTTCCGCGTCCAAGGGCTACACCTTC. Translated, it gives CASSSASKGYTF. This chain uses TRBV25-1 with TRBJ1-2; D gene unclear. Trimming shortened V by 5 bases and J by 8 bases, and 12 bases separated the two germline ends. The CDR3 sequence is 12 residues long. Looked up from germline, CDR1 is MGHDK and CDR2 is SYGVNS.

This clone was seen only once. The chain couples TRBV5-4 to TRBJ2-1; a weak D match, TRBD2 (5 bases). Trimming shortened V by 0 bases and J by 0 bases, and 10 bases separated the two germline ends. This CDR3 spans 16 amino acids. Per germline, CDR1 SGHNT and CDR2 YYREEE (reference sequence). The CDR3 region has the DNA TGTGCCAGCAGCTTGGGGTCGGGGAGCTCCTACAATGAGCAGTTCTTC. Its translation is CASSLGSGSSYNEQFF.

The CDR3: CASSVRGREQYF. The CDR3, as DNA: TGTGCCAGCAGTGTGAGGGGGCGCGAGCAGTACTTC. This chain links TRBV2 with TRBJ2-7; 7 bases line up with TRBD1. The CDR3 loop spans 12 amino acids. The V and J ends lost 4 bases and 6 bases, in that order; junction bases with no gene match: 3. Germline V CDR1 and CDR2: SNHLY, FYNNEI.

CDR3 sequence: CASSLYGYNEQFF. The CDR3 nucleotides are TGCGCCAGCAGCTTGTACGGATACAATGAGCAGTTCTTC. V gene TRBV5-1 combines with J gene TRBJ2-1; D not certain. Germline V gene data show CDR1 as SGHRS and CDR2 as YFSETQ. The CDR3 has 13 residues. Trimming cost V 1 base and J 4 bases, with 6 bases left between them.

The gene calls are TRBV4-3 and TRBJ2-7; 8 bases agree with TRBD1. Trimming removed 3 bases from V and 4 bases from J; junction bases left unmatched: 2. Germline V gives CDR1 LGHNA, CDR2 YSLEER. The CDR3 covers 13 residues. The CDR3, as DNA: TGCGCCAGCAGCCAGCACAGGGGGTACGAGCAGTACTTC. This sequence encodes CASSQHRGYEQYF.

The chain has TRBV25-1 and TRBJ2-7; D remains ambiguous. The germline V and J ends were trimmed by 1 base and 0 bases, with 10 bases remaining between them. Germline-derived CDR1 and CDR2 are MGHDK and SYGVNS. This CDR3 comprises 15 residues. CDR3 sequence (DNA): TGTGCCAGCAGTGAATCCAACCCAGGCTCCTACGAGCAGTACTTC. Amino acid sequence: CASSESNPGSYEQYF.

In regard to this clone: Different DNA sequences within this sample yield the same CDR3. This chain connects TRBV6-1 to TRBJ1-1, with unresolved D. V dropped 3 bases and J dropped 0 bases, with 5 bases sitting between them. The length of the CDR3 is 13 residues. Germline V gives CDR1 MNHNS, CDR2 SASEGT. CDR3: CASSDPLNTEAFF. The CDR3 nucleotides read TGTGCCAGCAGTGATCCGTTGAACACTGAAGCTTTCTTT.

The rearrangement uses TRBV5-1 and TRBJ1-1, with TRBD1 identical over 8 bases. The V segment lost 4 bases and the J segment 9 bases; nucleotides outside the gene matches: 8. Germline V gene data show CDR1 as SGHRS and CDR2 as YFSETQ. There are 13 residues in the CDR3. The CDR3 loop is CASSAQGGTKAFF. The CDR3 DNA sequence: TGCGCCAGCAGCGCACAGGGGGGGACGAAAGCTTTCTTT.